The source of this T cell receptor beta chain is a study of T cell repertoires and HLA-DP antigens. The study's findings and limits: Against one allele, clones undetected before culture averaged 36.3%; against the other, roughly 51%.

CDR3 length: 15 amino acids. Trimming stripped 3 bases from V and 4 bases from J, with 13 bases between. Looked up from germline, CDR1 is KGHSH and CDR2 is LQKENI. Untouched CD4+ T cells were isolated by negative selection, averaging 97.7% purity. Purity of the untouched CD4+ T cells was 95% to 98%. Notes on this clone: Its matching antigen is unknown.

Measured with immunoSEQ multiplex PCR; TCRdb has only the in-frame clones, and not every one. The profile covers 75,000 to 90,000 clones, with around nine tenths appearing a single time and 1.5% to 2% taken by the ten largest. Sequenced material: CD4+ T cells from PBMCs. The source of this sequence is a man over 45 in good health and CMV-seronegative. The V and J genes are TRBV18 and TRBJ1-5; D gene ambiguous. The CDR3 reads CASSPRDNGNQPQHF. The CDR3 bases are TGTGCCAGCTCACCTCGAGATAATGGGAATCAGCCCCAGCATTTT. Variable domain in full (rest from reference TRBV18 and TRBJ1-5): NAGVMQNPRHLVRRRGQEARLRCSPMKGHSHVYWYRQLPEEGLKFMVYLQKENIIDESGMPKERFSAEFPKEGPSILRIQQVVRGDSAAYFCASSPRDNGNQPQHFGDGTRLSIL.